The table lists the clone carrying this TCR beta chain with a few counts. With a much larger clone just one base away, this may be a read error. This specimen belongs to a study of blood T cells in healthy people across ages. Per germline, CDR1 MNHNY and CDR2 SVGAGI (reference sequence). This CDR3 is built from 13 residues. A sample-barcoded 5' primer and a J-beta primer mix were used in a second PCR of roughly 7 to 11 cycles. TCRdb redid the calling of the 5' RACE reads with MiXCR, one entry per CDR3 protein. The sample comprises 1 million to 1.2 million distinct CDR3 sequences, approximately 38% of which are singletons, and around 14% rests with the top ten.

The TCR sequence derives from a young man in good health. The J gene is TRBJ2-7, the V gene TRBV6-6; 10 positions match TRBD2. The J call is in doubt because the DNA end fits TRBJ2-5 better. Sequencing was done on a sample of blood. CDR3 amino acids: CAPLGLAKETQYF. The CDR3 DNA follows: TGTGCCCCCCTGGGACTAGCGAAAGAGACCCAGTACTTC.